Sequencing of this T cell receptor (beta chain) was carried out in a study of Graves' ophthalmopathy and Graves' hyperthyroidism. Amplified TCR beta CDR3 regions were obtained using RNA transcripts as template. The first round was an RT-PCR with HTBI primers, and the second round was a multiplex PCR. TCRdb analysed the multiplex PCR reads with MiXCR anew, one entry per CDR3 protein. In the table there are hundreds of thousands of distinct CDR3 sequences, around a fifth of which are singletons. Between the trimmed V and J ends, which lost 4 bases and 2 bases, there was a span of 13 bases. The germline CDR1 and CDR2 sequences are SGHRS and YFSETQ. The CDR3 consists of 14 residues. This clonotype was found a few times.

The V gene is TRBV5-1, the J gene TRBJ2-7, with D perhaps assigned TRBD1 or TRBD2 (5 bases each). This TCR came from a woman in her late teens or twenties with stable Graves' hyperthyroidism. Some clones in this sample may be carry-over from other donors' samples. Sequenced material: peripheral blood. DNA for the CDR3: TGCGCCAGCAGCACTTACCGGGACCCCTACGAGCAGTACTTC. Its translation is CASSTYRDPYEQYF.